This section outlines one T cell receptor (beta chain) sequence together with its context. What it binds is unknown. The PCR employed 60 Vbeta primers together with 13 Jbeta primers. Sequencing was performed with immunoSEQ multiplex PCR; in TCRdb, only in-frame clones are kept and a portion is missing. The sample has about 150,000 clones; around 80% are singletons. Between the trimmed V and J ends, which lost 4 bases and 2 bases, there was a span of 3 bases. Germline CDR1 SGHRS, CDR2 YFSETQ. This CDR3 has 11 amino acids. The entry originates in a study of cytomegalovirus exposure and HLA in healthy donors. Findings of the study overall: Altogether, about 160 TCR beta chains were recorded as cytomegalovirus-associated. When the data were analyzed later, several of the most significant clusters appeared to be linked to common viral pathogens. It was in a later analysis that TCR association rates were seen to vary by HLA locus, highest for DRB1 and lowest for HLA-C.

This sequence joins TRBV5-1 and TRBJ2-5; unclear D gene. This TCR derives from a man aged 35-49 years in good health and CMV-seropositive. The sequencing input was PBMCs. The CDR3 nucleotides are TGCGCCAGCAGCCAACAAGAGACCCAGTACTTC. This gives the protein CASSQQETQYF.